A single sample gave rise to the 6 T cell receptor beta chains below, sequenced in a study of metastatic and nonmetastatic thyroid tumors. TCRdb reprocessed the PCR reads using MiXCR. Of around 28,000 clones listed, roughly 30% are singletons. Patients underwent thyroid surgery, and none had received any treatment before it. The sequenced material came from blood. These receptors were collected from a female donor with papillary thyroid cancer or a benign thyroid nodule (not recorded which). Some clones in this sample may be carry-over from other donors' samples.

This clone turned up a few times. The chain has TRBV7-8 and TRBJ2-2; D is perhaps TRBD2 (6 bases). Germline values: CDR1 SGHVS, CDR2 FQNEAQ. V lost 5 bases and J 3 bases, leaving 16 bases between the germline ends. This CDR3 is built from 16 residues. CDR3 coding DNA: TGTGCCAGCAGCCACCCCGGGGGAGAGGACACCGGGGAGCTGTTTTTT. Translation gives CASSHPGGEDTGELFF.

J is TRBJ2-3 and V is TRBV30, with TRBD2 identical over 10 bases. Germline assignment: CDR1 GTSNPN and CDR2 SVGIG (reference sequence). Unmatched junction bases numbered 4, after V lost 3 bases and J lost 4 bases. This CDR3 has 14 residues. CDR3 DNA: TGTGCCTGGAGGGCACTAGCGGGATCAGATACGCAGTATTTT. Its protein is CAWRALAGSDTQYF.

This rearrangement joins TRBV6-1 to TRBJ1-1, with D possibly matching TRBD1 (6 bases). This CDR3 contains 14 residues. CDR1 is MNHNS and CDR2 is SASEGT in the germline V gene. Trimming removed 7 bases at V and 5 bases at J, with 17 bases between. The CDR3 DNA reads as TGTGCCAGCACCCAAGGGGGGGTAACGACTGAAGCTTTCTTT. Translation: CASTQGGVTTEAFF.

This clone was counted ten times or more. V gene TRBV7-2 combines with J gene TRBJ2-5; D tentatively reads TRBD1 or TRBD2 (5 bases each). Trimming stripped 1 base from V and 4 bases from J, with 7 bases between. CDR1 and CDR2 from the germline V gene are SGHTA and FQGNSA. The CDR3 has 13 amino acids. The CDR3 DNA follows: TGTGCCAGCAGCTTAGGGGGGAGAGAGACCCAGTACTTC. This gives the protein CASSLGGRETQYF.

This clone is categorized as medium-sized. The V gene is TRBV28, the J gene TRBJ2-3; 7 bases align to TRBD1. CDR3 length: 17 residues. The germline V gene has CDR1 MDHEN and CDR2 SYDVKM. V lost 5 bases, J lost 0 bases, and 11 bases stayed unmatched. The CDR3 is CASSPLGQAFSTDTQYF. CDR3 coding DNA: TGTGCCAGCAGTCCCCTCGGACAGGCCTTCAGCACAGATACGCAGTATTTT.

This clone was counted a few times. V gene TRBV28 combines with J gene TRBJ1-2; D remains unclear. The V gene's germline CDR1 is MDHEN and CDR2 SYDVKM. The CDR3 extends over 16 amino acids. Trimming took off 3 bases at V and 5 bases at J, with 19 bases between the two ends. The CDR3 DNA sequence: TGTGCCAGCAGTTTTCGTCCGCGTCGGGCGGATTATGGCTACACCTTC. Translation gives CASSFRPRRADYGYTF.